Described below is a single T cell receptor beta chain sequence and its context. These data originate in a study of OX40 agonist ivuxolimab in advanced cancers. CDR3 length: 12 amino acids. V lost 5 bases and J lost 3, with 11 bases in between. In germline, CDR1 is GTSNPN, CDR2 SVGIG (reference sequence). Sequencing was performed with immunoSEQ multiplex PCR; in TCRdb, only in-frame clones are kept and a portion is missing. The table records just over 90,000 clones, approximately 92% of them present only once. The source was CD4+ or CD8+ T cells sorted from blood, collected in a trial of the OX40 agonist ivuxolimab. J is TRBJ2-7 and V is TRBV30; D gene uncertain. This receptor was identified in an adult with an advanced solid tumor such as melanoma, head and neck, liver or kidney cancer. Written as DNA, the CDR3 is TGTGCCTGGGAGTCTCTAAACTACGAGCAGTACTTC. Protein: CAWESLNYEQYF.